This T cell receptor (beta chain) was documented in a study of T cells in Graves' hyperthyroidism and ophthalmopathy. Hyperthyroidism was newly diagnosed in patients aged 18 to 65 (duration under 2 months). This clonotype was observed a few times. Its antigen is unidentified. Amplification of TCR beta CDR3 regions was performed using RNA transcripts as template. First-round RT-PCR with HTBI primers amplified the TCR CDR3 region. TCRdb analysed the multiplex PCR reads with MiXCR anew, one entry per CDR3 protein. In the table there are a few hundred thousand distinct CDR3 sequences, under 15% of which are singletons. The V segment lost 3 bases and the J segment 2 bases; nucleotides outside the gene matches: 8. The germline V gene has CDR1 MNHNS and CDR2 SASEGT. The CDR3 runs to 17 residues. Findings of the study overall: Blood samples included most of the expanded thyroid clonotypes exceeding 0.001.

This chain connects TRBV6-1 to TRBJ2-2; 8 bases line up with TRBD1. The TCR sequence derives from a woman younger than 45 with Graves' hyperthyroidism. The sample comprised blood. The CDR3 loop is CASSDRGQGGNTGELFF. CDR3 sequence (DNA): TGTGCCAGCAGTGACCGAGGACAGGGTGGTAACACCGGGGAGCTGTTTTTT.